These T cell receptor beta chains were read from a single sample in a study of naive and memory T cell subsets. Via MiXCR, TCRdb re-called the UMI-ligation and nested PCR reads, giving one row per CDR3 protein. The sample holds over 110,000 distinct CDR3 sequences, 15% to 25% seen once. Sequencing input: naive CD8+ T cells from blood. These receptors were taken from a human donor in good health. Each CDR3 is given with its conserved first and last residue. D genes are given only for firm matches. Rows give clone size only sometimes, using once, few, many, or a class for an expanded clone.

>-|TRBV12-3/TRBV12-4|TRBJ2-7|-
TGTGCCAGCAGCCCGTGGCGGAATCAATACGAGCAGTACTTC
CASSPWRNQYEQYF
>TRBD2|TRBV4-3|TRBJ2-2|-
TGCGCCACCACGGTCGGGAGGAGCACCGGGGAGCTGTTTTTT
CATTVGRSTGELFF
>-|TRBV28|TRBJ1-3|-
TGTGCCAGCAGTAACTCTGGAAACACCATATATTTT
CASSNSGNTIYF
>-|TRBV20-1|TRBJ2-5|-
TGCAGTGCTAGGGTCCCGGGACCTGAAGCTAGGCAGTACTTC
CSARVPGPEARQYF
>-|TRBV28|TRBJ2-1|-
TGTGCCAGCAGTTTCCGGAGGATAGATGAGCAGTTCTTC
CASSFRRIDEQFF
>-|TRBV20-1|TRBJ2-5|-
TGCAGTGGCGGTGGGGAGACCCAGTACTTC
CSGGGETQYF
>-|TRBV27|TRBJ2-7|-
TGTGCCAGCAGTATCTCTACCTCCTACGAGCAGTACTTC
CASSISTSYEQYF
>-|TRBV6-2/TRBV6-3|TRBJ2-7|-
TGTGCCAGCAGTCTCCCTCAATACGAGCAGTACTTC
CASSLPQYEQYF
>-|TRBV15|TRBJ2-1|-
TGTGCCACCAGCAGAGATACTAGGGACTCCGGCTATTACAATGAGCAGTTCTTC
CATSRDTRDSGYYNEQFF
>-|TRBV6-5|TRBJ2-7|-
TGTGCCAGCAGTTTGGGGGGGCGCGTCTACGAGCAGTACTTC
CASSLGGRVYEQYF
>-|TRBV12-3/TRBV12-4|TRBJ2-5|-
TGTGCCAGCACAGAGGCTCTCCAAGAGACCCAGTACTTC
CASTEALQETQYF
>-|TRBV7-9|TRBJ2-5|few
TGTGCCAGCAGCCCAGGTCAAGCGGGTTCACAAGAGACCCAGTACTTC
CASSPGQAGSQETQYF
>-|TRBV9|TRBJ2-7|few
TGTGCCAGCAGCGTAGGGTCAAACGAGCAGTACTTC
CASSVGSNEQYF
>-|TRBV20-1|TRBJ2-1|-
TGCAGTGCTAGAGAGGGAGCGGGCAACGCCTTC
CSAREGAGNAF
>-|TRBV10-3|TRBJ1-5|-
TGTGCCATCAGTGAACCGGGGGCTTGGCAGCCCCAGCATTTT
CAISEPGAWQPQHF
>-|TRBV5-1|TRBJ2-7|-
TGCGCCAGCAGCATAAGCCCAGGGGGGTCCTACGAGCAGTACTTC
CASSISPGGSYEQYF
>-|TRBV28|TRBJ1-3|-
TGTGCCAGCAGTCCCCGCTCTGGAAACACCATATATTTT
CASSPRSGNTIYF
>TRBD1|TRBV29-1|TRBJ2-1|-
TGCAGCGTTGAACAGGGACAGGGGGCCTTCAATGAGCAGTTCTTC
CSVEQGQGAFNEQFF
>TRBD2|TRBV5-1|TRBJ2-3|-
TGCGCCAGCAGCTTGGGGGGACTAGGGCAAGATACGCAGTATTTT
CASSLGGLGQDTQYF
>TRBD2|TRBV27|TRBJ2-1|-
TGTGCCAGCAGTTACCCAGGGAGGGACAATGAGCAGTTCTTC
CASSYPGRDNEQFF
>-|TRBV6-1|TRBJ2-1|few
TGTGCCAGCCCCGGCGACTCCTCCTACAATGAGCAGTTCTTC
CASPGDSSYNEQFF
>-|TRBV12-3/TRBV12-4|TRBJ2-7|-
TGTGCCAGCAGTGGCCTTGCCCCTAGTTCCTACGAGCAGTACTTC
CASSGLAPSSYEQYF
>-|TRBV7-2|TRBJ2-7|few
TGTGCCAGCGGAGGACAGTACGAGCAGTACTTC
CASGGQYEQYF
>-|TRBV12-3/TRBV12-4|TRBJ1-5|-
TGTGCCAGCAATCGATGGGGAGCAGGCAATCAGCCCCAGCATTTT
CASNRWGAGNQPQHF
>-|TRBV7-8|TRBJ2-1|-
TGTGCCAGCAGCGAGGGCCGCGCAATGGTCTTC
CASSEGRAMVF
>-|TRBV27|TRBJ2-7|-
TGTGCCAGCAGTTTATCGCGGGACGGCTACGAGCAGTACTTC
CASSLSRDGYEQYF
>-|TRBV30|TRBJ1-2|-
TGTGCCTGGAGGCAGGGTTATGGCTATGGCTACACCTTC
CAWRQGYGYGYTF
>TRBD2|TRBV20-1|TRBJ2-7|few
TGCAGTGCCTACGGACTAGCGGGAGTAGGCGAGCAGTACTTC
CSAYGLAGVGEQYF
>-|TRBV5-6|TRBJ2-1|-
TGTGCCAGCAGCGCTGACCCCCTAGGACAGTTGGAGCAGTTCTTC
CASSADPLGQLEQFF
>TRBD1|TRBV29-1|TRBJ1-2|-
TGCAGCGTTGAAGATCTCTTCGAAGGGGGCGATGGCTACACCTTC
CSVEDLFEGGDGYTF
>TRBD1|TRBV7-6|TRBJ2-2|-
TGTGCCAGCAGCTCTTCCGGGACAGTGACCGGGGAGCTGTTTTTT
CASSSSGTVTGELFF
>TRBD2|TRBV27|TRBJ2-3|-
TGTGCCAGCAGTCCTCCGTCTAGCGGGGTGGCAGATACGCAGTATTTT
CASSPPSSGVADTQYF
>TRBD1|TRBV29-1|TRBJ1-1|few
TGCAGCGTTGTTGAGGAAGGACAGGGAACTGAAGCTTTCTTT
CSVVEEGQGTEAFF
>-|TRBV7-6|TRBJ1-1|-
TGTGCCAGCAGCTCAGCTCTACAGGACTCGAACACTGAAGCTTTCTTT
CASSSALQDSNTEAFF
>-|TRBV9|TRBJ1-1|few
TGTGCCAGCAGCGCAGGAGTGGGGGATGAAGCTTTCTTT
CASSAGVGDEAFF
>TRBD2|TRBV6-2/TRBV6-3|TRBJ2-2|-
TGTGCCAGCAGTAAAACCGGGACTAGCGTCGGGGAGCTGTTTTTT
CASSKTGTSVGELFF
>-|TRBV3-1|TRBJ2-7|few
TGTGCCAGCAGCCAAGATCTGTCCCTGGTAGGCTACGAGCAGTACTTC
CASSQDLSLVGYEQYF
>-|TRBV7-8|TRBJ2-7|once
TGTGCCAGCAGCTTAGATAAGGGAGTCCACGAGCAGTACTTC
CASSLDKGVHEQYF
>-|TRBV4-3|TRBJ1-6|-
TGCGCCAGCAGCCAAGATTGGACAGATAATTCACCCCTCCACTTT
CASSQDWTDNSPLHF
>-|TRBV30|TRBJ1-1|-
TGTGCCTGGAGATTGAACACTGAAGCTTTCTTT
CAWRLNTEAFF
>-|TRBV28|TRBJ2-1|few
TGTGCCAGCAGTCTGGACACCAATGAGCAGTTCTTC
CASSLDTNEQFF
>-|TRBV4-2|TRBJ2-7|-
TGTGCCAGCAGCCACCGCGGACTGCCGCACAAGCAGTACTTC
CASSHRGLPHKQYF
>-|TRBV5-6|TRBJ1-1|few
TGTGCCAGCAGCCTGGACAGCACTGAAGCTTTCTTT
CASSLDSTEAFF
>TRBD1|TRBV28|TRBJ1-1|-
TGTGCCAGCATTCACAGGGGGCTGAGGACTGAAGCTTTCTTT
CASIHRGLRTEAFF
>-|TRBV27|TRBJ2-1|few
TGTGCCAGCAGTTTTGGCACGTTGACCAATGAGCAGTTCTTC
CASSFGTLTNEQFF
>TRBD2|TRBV29-1|TRBJ2-3|-
TGCAGCGTTGCCGGGACTAGCTGGGTCACAGATACGCAGTATTTT
CSVAGTSWVTDTQYF
>-|TRBV21-1|TRBJ2-1|few
TGTGCCAGCAGCAAAGAAGGGCGGGAGCAGTTCTTC
CASSKEGREQFF
>-|TRBV27|TRBJ1-2|few
TGTGCCAGCAGTTTGGAGGGGCGTGGAAACTATGGCTACACCTTC
CASSLEGRGNYGYTF
>-|TRBV25-1|TRBJ2-5|few
TGTGCCAGCAGAGTCGGGACTCAGGAGACCCAGTACTTC
CASRVGTQETQYF
>-|TRBV12-3/TRBV12-4|TRBJ2-7|-
-
CASSSSGQGLIYEQYF
>TRBD1|TRBV28|TRBJ1-5|-
TGTGCCAGCTTTCCGGGACAGGGTGATCAGCCCCAGCATTTT
CASFPGQGDQPQHF